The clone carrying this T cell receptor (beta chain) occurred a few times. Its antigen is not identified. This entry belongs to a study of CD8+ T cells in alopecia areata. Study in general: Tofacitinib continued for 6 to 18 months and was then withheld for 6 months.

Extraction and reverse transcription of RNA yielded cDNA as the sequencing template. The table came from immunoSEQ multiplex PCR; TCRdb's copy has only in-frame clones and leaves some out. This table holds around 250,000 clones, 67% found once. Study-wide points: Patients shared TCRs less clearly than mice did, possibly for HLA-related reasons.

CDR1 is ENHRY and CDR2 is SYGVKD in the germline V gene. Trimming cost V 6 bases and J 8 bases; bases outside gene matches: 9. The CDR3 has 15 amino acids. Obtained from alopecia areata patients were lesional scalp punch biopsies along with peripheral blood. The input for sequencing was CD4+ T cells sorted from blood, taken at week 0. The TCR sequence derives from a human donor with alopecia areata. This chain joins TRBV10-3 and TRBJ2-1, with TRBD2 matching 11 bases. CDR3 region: CAISRTSGGTHEQFF. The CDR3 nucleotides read TGTGCCATCAGCCGTACTAGCGGGGGCACCCATGAGCAGTTCTTC.